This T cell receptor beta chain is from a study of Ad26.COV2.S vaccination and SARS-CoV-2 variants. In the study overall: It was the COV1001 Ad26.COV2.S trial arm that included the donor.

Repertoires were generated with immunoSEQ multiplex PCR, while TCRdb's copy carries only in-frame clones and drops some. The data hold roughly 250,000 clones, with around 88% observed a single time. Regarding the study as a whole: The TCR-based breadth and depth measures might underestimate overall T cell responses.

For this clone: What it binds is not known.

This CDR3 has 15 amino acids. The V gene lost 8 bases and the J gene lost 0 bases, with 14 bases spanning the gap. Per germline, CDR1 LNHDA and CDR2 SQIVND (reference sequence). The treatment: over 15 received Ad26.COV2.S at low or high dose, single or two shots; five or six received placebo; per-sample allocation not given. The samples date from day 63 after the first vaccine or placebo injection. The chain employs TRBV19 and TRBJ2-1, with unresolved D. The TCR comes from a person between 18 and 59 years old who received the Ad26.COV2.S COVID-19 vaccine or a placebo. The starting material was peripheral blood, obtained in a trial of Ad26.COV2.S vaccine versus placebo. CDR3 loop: CASSSLESSYNEQFF. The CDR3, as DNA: TGTGCCAGTTCCTCTCTTGAAAGCTCCTACAATGAGCAGTTCTTC.